This T cell receptor (beta chain) comes out of a study of CD8 T cells in Susac syndrome. Random hexamers served to reverse transcribe about 0.45 to 1 ug RNA. TCR beta CDR3 was amplified by immunoSEQ multiplex PCR. This amplification extended across 54 Vbeta and 13 Jbeta segments. TCRdb itself ran the immunoSEQ multiplex PCR reads through MiXCR, one entry per CDR3 protein. The sample lists tens of thousands of distinct CDR3 sequences; around 90% were seen once. The germline gives CDR1 GTSNPN, CDR2 SVGIG (reference sequence). The germline V and J ends were trimmed by 3 bases and 5 bases, with 13 bases remaining between them. This CDR3 region has 13 residues.

The sequence was collected from a human donor with multiple sclerosis. The V gene is TRBV30, the J gene TRBJ1-1; D is unclear. Sequenced material: CD8+ T cells from PBMCs. CDR3 nucleotides: TGTGCCTGGAGCGACTCCTGGTGGACTGAAGCTTTCTTT. It specifies CAWSDSWWTEAFF. Variable domain in full (rest from reference TRBV30 and TRBJ1-1): SQTIHQWPATLVQPVGSPLSLECTVEGTSNPNLYWYRQAAGRGLQLLFYSVGIGQISSEVPQNLSASRPQDRQFILSSKKLLLSDSGFYLCAWSDSWWTEAFFGQGTRLTVV.